The 23 T cell receptor beta chains reported below all come from one sample, sequenced in a study of shared clonotypes between healthy human individuals. This table comes from immunoSEQ multiplex PCR, and its TCRdb copy is limited to in-frame clones, with some not included. The sample includes 550,000 to 650,000 clones, roughly 96% of them seen just once. It was CD45RO-negative cells, positively selected for CCR7, that made up naive CD8 cells, with terminally differentiated effector memory CD45RA+ cells excluded. The sequenced sample consisted of naive CD8+ T cells sorted from blood. The receptors come from a woman aged 25 to 39 in good health.

CDR3 DNA sequence: TGCGCCAGCAGCCTAGGACTAGCGGGATTCACAGATACGCAGTATTTT. It yields the protein CASSLGLAGFTDTQYF. The rearrangement joins TRBV5-1 to TRBJ2-3; TRBD2 aligns across 12 bases. Germline V gives CDR1 SGHRS, CDR2 YFSETQ. The CDR3 has 16 residues. V shed 4 bases and J 2 bases; nucleotides not matched to a gene: 5.

Comment on this clone: Other nucleotide sequences in the sample specify the same CDR3. The chain has TRBV28 and TRBJ2-7; a weak D match, TRBD2 (5 bases). This CDR3 is built from 15 residues. The V end was cut by 3 bases, the J end by 0 bases, with 12 bases between. Germline CDR1 and CDR2: MDHEN and SYDVKM. CDR3 DNA sequence: TGTGCCAGCAGTTTTCCCCCAGGAGGCTCCTACGAGCAGTACTTC. Its protein product is CASSFPPGGSYEQYF.

This sequence joins TRBV11-2 and TRBJ2-2; TRBD2 aligns across 10 bases. CDR3 size: 17 residues. J was trimmed by 4 bases and V by 1 base; bases with no gene match: 6. Germline loops: CDR1 SGHAT, CDR2 FQNNGV. CDR3 coding DNA: TGTGCCAGCAGCTTAGGGGGAGCGGGAGGGAGCACCGGGGAGCTGTTTTTT. Its protein product is CASSLGGAGGSTGELFF.

The rearrangement links TRBV5-1 to TRBJ2-5; D is undetermined. V was clipped by 0 bases and J by 1 base, with 16 bases between them. Germline values: CDR1 SGHRS, CDR2 YFSETQ. This CDR3 has 17 amino acids. The CDR3 sequence: CASSLVSVAYGQETQYF. CDR3 DNA sequence: TGCGCCAGCAGCTTGGTCTCCGTTGCCTACGGCCAAGAGACCCAGTACTTC.

This clone appeared once. The genes are TRBV10-3 and TRBJ2-1; possibly TRBD1 or TRBD2 for D (5 bases each). This CDR3 has 11 amino acids. Germline-derived CDR1 and CDR2 are ENHRY and SYGVKD. V was shortened by 11 bases and J by 6 bases, with 11 bases between the two germline ends. CDR3: CAQNGGNEQFF. The CDR3 nucleotides read TGTGCCCAGAATGGGGGCAATGAGCAGTTCTTC.

This clone appeared a few times. The chain joins TRBV6-5 to TRBJ1-1; D is unclear. CDR3 length: 11 amino acids. Germline assignment: CDR1 MNHEY and CDR2 SVGAGI. Trimming left V 6 bases short and J 3 bases short, with 5 bases between. The CDR3 nucleotides are TGTGCCAGCAGGGCTTACACTGAAGCTTTCTTT. The encoded protein is CASRAYTEAFF.

This chain links TRBV30 with TRBJ2-2; TRBD2 agrees at 11 bases. Trimming at V came to 1 base and at J to 5 bases, leaving 9 bases not matched to a gene. Looked up from germline, CDR1 is GTSNPN and CDR2 is SVGIG (reference sequence). The CDR3 has 17 amino acids. CDR3 nucleotides: TGTGCCTGGAGTGCCTTACTAGCGGGAGTAACAACCGGGGAGCTGTTTTTT. Translated, it gives CAWSALLAGVTTGELFF.

The V gene is TRBV5-1, the J gene TRBJ1-1; D gene unclear. The CDR3 runs to 14 residues. The V gene's germline CDR1 is SGHRS and CDR2 YFSETQ. Trimming shortened V by 7 bases and J by 0 bases, and 13 bases separated the two germline ends. The CDR3 coding sequence is TGCGCCAGCGGGCCGACGGATCTGAACACTGAAGCTTTCTTT. The encoded protein is CASGPTDLNTEAFF.

V usage is TRBV2 and J usage is TRBJ1-2; unclear D gene. V lost 8 bases and J 1 base, leaving 14 bases between the germline ends. Germline values: CDR1 SNHLY, CDR2 FYNNEI. The CDR3 consists of 14 residues. CDR3 region: CASQIAWGNYGYTF. Here the CDR3 DNA reads TGTGCCAGCCAAATAGCTTGGGGTAACTATGGCTACACCTTC.

The genes are TRBV2 and TRBJ2-5; D is uncertain. The CDR3 has 12 residues. Per germline, CDR1 SNHLY and CDR2 FYNNEI. Trimming took 0 bases from V and 6 from J, leaving 5 bases between them. Written as DNA, the CDR3 is TGTGCCAGCAGTGAAGCGGCCCAGACCCAGTACTTC. Its translation is CASSEAAQTQYF.

J is TRBJ1-1 and V is TRBV6-5; 7 bases are shared with TRBD1. CDR1 MNHEY and CDR2 SVGAGI come from the germline V gene. This CDR3 has 16 residues. Trimming cost V 0 bases and J 3 bases; bases outside gene matches: 7. The CDR3 protein is CASSYSRQGVDTEAFF. CDR3 DNA sequence: TGTGCCAGCAGTTACTCTCGCCAGGGGGTTGACACTGAAGCTTTCTTT.

CDR3 sequence (DNA): TGTGCCATCAGTGAGACCACAGAGCAGTTCTTC. It translates to CAISETTEQFF. V is TRBV10-3 and J is TRBJ2-1; D is unclear. V dropped 2 bases and J dropped 10 bases, with 6 bases sitting between them. This CDR3 is built from 11 residues. Germline-derived CDR1 and CDR2 are ENHRY and SYGVKD.

This clone was recorded only once. The chain is built from TRBV30 and TRBJ2-7; the D is unclear. The germline V gene has CDR1 GTSNPN and CDR2 SVGIG (reference sequence). The CDR3 has 12 amino acids. Trimming took off 2 bases at V and 1 base at J, with 6 bases between the two ends. The chain's CDR3 is CAWSPGSYEQYF. The DNA for the CDR3 is TGTGCCTGGAGTCCCGGGTCCTACGAGCAGTACTTC.

This sequence joins TRBV28 and TRBJ1-2; unclear D gene. The CDR3 runs to 13 residues. V was trimmed by 4 bases and J by 5 bases, leaving 11 bases between them. Germline lookup yields CDR1 MDHEN and CDR2 SYDVKM. Here the CDR3 reads CASSSDFSYGYTF. The CDR3 coding sequence is TGTGCCAGCAGTTCCGACTTCTCGTATGGCTACACCTTC.

The chain has TRBV5-1 and TRBJ2-7, with no clear D. The CDR3 spans 14 residues. With 3 bases removed from V and 4 bases from J, the gap between germline ends came to 14 bases. Germline assignment: CDR1 SGHRS and CDR2 YFSETQ. CDR3 DNA: TGCGCCAGCAGCTCCACAAGTCCGTCGTACGAGCAGTACTTC. Translating it yields CASSSTSPSYEQYF.

The chain uses TRBV10-1 and TRBJ2-2; 7 bases are shared with TRBD1. Germline V gives CDR1 WNHNN, CDR2 SYGVQD (reference sequence). The CDR3 length is 14 residues. Losses at the gene ends were 3 bases for V and 7 bases for J; bases not matched to a gene: 5. The CDR3: CASSEVGGGGELFF. The CDR3, as DNA: TGCGCCAGCAGTGAAGTAGGGGGCGGCGGGGAGCTGTTTTTT.

The chain couples TRBV28 to TRBJ2-1; 13 bases agree with TRBD2. V lost 7 bases and J lost 0; bases outside the gene matches: 3. The CDR3 has 16 amino acids. Germline CDR1 and CDR2: MDHEN and SYDVKM. The CDR3 DNA follows: TGTGCCAGCACCAGACTAGCGGGAGGCTCCTACAATGAGCAGTTCTTC. Its translation: CASTRLAGGSYNEQFF.

The sample holds a few counts of this clone. The CDR3 protein is CASRDGGNQPQHF. CDR3 sequence (DNA): TGTGCCAGTAGAGACGGGGGAAATCAGCCCCAGCATTTT. The rearrangement uses TRBV19 and TRBJ1-5, with D possibly matching TRBD1 (5 bases). V dropped 6 bases and J dropped 4 bases, with 10 bases sitting between them. The germline V gene has CDR1 LNHDA and CDR2 SQIVND (reference sequence). The CDR3 is made up of 13 amino acids. Full variable domain (outside the CDR3, taken from reference TRBV19 and TRBJ1-5): DGGITQSPKYLFRKEGQNVTLSCEQNLNHDAMYWYRQDPGQGLRLIYYSQIVNDFQKGDIAEGYSVSREKKESFPLTVTSAQKNPTAFYLCASRDGGNQPQHFGDGTRLSIL.

The genes are TRBV6-5 and TRBJ1-2; TRBD1 matches 7 bases. The V gene's germline CDR1 is MNHEY and CDR2 SVGAGI. V gave up 0 bases and J gave up 4 bases; unmatched junction bases: 2. The CDR3 length is 14 residues. CDR3 amino acids: CASSYSDRFYGYTF. In DNA, the CDR3 is TGTGCCAGCAGTTACTCGGACAGGTTCTATGGCTACACCTTC.

The chain joins TRBV5-1 to TRBJ1-1; D gene uncertain. Germline V gene data show CDR1 as SGHRS and CDR2 as YFSETQ. The CDR3 is 13 residues long. V was trimmed by 7 bases and J by 5 bases, leaving 15 bases between them. The CDR3 sequence: CASPPPGETEAFF. The CDR3 nucleotides read TGCGCCAGCCCCCCTCCTGGGGAGACTGAAGCTTTCTTT.

This clone was observed once. The chain recombines TRBV9 with TRBJ2-5; D ambiguous. Gene TRBJ2-7 matches the end of the DNA better, so the J call may be wrong. Germline V gene lookup returns CDR1 SGDLS and CDR2 YYNGEE. The CDR3 has 14 amino acids. The CDR3, as DNA: TGTGCCAGCAGCGCATCCCCGAGCTCCTACGAGCAGTACTTC. Translating it yields CASSASPSSYEQYF.

The chain is built from TRBV7-8 and TRBJ2-1; D is tentatively TRBD1 or TRBD2 (6 bases each). Germline CDR1 is SGHVS and CDR2 is FQNEAQ. The CDR3 extends over 17 amino acids. Trimming shortened V by 1 base and J by 6 bases, and 19 bases separated the two germline ends. This CDR3 is CASSLGRRGHWFNEQFF. DNA for the CDR3: TGTGCCAGCAGCTTAGGGAGGCGGGGACACTGGTTCAATGAGCAGTTCTTC.

This chain links TRBV7-9 with TRBJ2-5; 8 bases agree with TRBD2. CDR1 SEHNR and CDR2 FQNEAQ come from the germline V gene (reference sequence). There are 15 residues in the CDR3. V was pared by 5 bases and J by 5 bases, with 10 bases of the junction left unmatched. The CDR3 nucleotides are TGTGCCAGCAGCCAGCCGGGACTAGTTACGGAGACCCAGTACTTC. As protein: CASSQPGLVTETQYF.